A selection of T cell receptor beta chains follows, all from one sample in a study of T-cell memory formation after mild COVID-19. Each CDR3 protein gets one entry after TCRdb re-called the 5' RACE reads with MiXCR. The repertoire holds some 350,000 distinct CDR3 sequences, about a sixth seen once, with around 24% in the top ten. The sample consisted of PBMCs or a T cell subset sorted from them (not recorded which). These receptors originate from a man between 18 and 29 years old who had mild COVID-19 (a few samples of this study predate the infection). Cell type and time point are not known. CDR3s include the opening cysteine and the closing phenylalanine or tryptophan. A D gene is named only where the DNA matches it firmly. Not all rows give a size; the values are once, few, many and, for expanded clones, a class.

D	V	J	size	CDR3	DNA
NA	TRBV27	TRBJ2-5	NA	CASSLNVQATQYF	TGTGCCAGCAGTTTAAATGTTCAGGCGACCCAGTACTTC
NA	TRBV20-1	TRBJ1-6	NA	CSARRKFGTRNSPLHF	TGCAGTGCTAGACGTAAATTCGGGACACGGAATTCACCCCTCCACTTT
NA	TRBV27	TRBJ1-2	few	CASSLSAGYGYTF	TGTGCCAGCAGTTTATCGGCAGGCTATGGCTACACCTTC
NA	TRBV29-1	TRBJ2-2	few	CSVDAANTGELFF	TGCAGCGTTGACGCGGCGAACACCGGGGAGCTGTTTTTT
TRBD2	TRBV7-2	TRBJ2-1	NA	CASSLGTSTYNEQFF	TGTGCCAGCAGCTTAGGGACTAGCACCTACAATGAGCAGTTCTTC
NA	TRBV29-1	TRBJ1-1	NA	CSASTVVNTEAFF	TGCAGCGCCTCGACTGTGGTGAACACTGAAGCTTTCTTT
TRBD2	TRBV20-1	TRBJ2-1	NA	CSARDSFAGGLVEQFF	TGCAGTGCTAGAGATTCCTTCGCGGGGGGGCTAGTTGAGCAGTTCTTC
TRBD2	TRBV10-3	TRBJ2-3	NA	CSIRQGLAGTDTQYF	TGTTCCATCAGACAGGGACTAGCGGGGACAGATACGCAGTATTTT
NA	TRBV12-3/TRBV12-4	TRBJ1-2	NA	CASSDQGGYTF	TGTGCCAGTTCGGACCAGGGAGGCTACACCTTC
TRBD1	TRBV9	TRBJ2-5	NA	CASSVGSRGRRETQYF	TGTGCCAGCAGCGTAGGATCGAGGGGGCGCCGGGAGACCCAGTACTTC
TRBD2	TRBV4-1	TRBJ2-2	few	CASSPLAGATGELFF	TGCGCCAGCAGCCCCCTAGCGGGGGCAACCGGGGAGCTGTTTTTT
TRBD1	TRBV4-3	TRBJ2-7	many	CASRQGDEQYF	TGCGCCAGCAGACAGGGGGACGAGCAGTACTTC
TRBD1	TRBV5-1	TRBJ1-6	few	CASSLGDRVWNSPLHF	TGCGCCAGCAGCTTGGGGGACAGGGTGTGGAATTCACCCCTCCATTTT
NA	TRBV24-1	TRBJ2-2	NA	CATSDLTGNTGELFF	TGTGCCACCAGTGACCTCACAGGGAACACCGGGGAGCTGTTTTTT
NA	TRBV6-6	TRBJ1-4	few	CASTFSPPGTRANEKLFF	TGTGCCAGCACCTTTTCCCCTCCCGGGACACGAGCTAATGAAAAACTGTTTTTT
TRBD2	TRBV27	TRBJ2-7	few	CASSLGTSGWTYEQYF	TGTGCCAGCAGTTTAGGGACTAGCGGTTGGACCTACGAGCAGTACTTC
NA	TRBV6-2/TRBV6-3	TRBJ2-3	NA	CASSYDSIAAGDTQYF	TGTGCCAGCAGTTACGATTCGATAGCGGCGGGAGATACGCAGTATTTT
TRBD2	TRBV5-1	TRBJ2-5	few	CASRPVAGGQETQYF	TGCGCCAGCAGACCGGTAGCGGGGGGCCAAGAGACCCAGTACTTC
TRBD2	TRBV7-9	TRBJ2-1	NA	CASSFTSGGANEQFF	TGTGCCAGCAGCTTTACTAGCGGGGGGGCCAATGAGCAGTTCTTC
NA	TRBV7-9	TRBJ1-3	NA	CASRGSVSGNTIYF	TGTGCCAGCAGAGGCAGCGTCTCTGGAAACACCATATATTTT
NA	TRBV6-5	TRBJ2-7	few	CASSYSPQALNEQYF	TGTGCCAGCAGTTACTCCCCGCAGGCCCTAAACGAGCAGTACTTC
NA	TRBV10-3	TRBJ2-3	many	CAISESGGTDTQYF	TGTGCCATCAGTGAGTCCGGGGGAACAGATACGCAGTATTTT
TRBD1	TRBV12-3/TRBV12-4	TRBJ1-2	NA	CASSLADRGPYGYTF	TGTGCCAGCAGTTTAGCCGACAGGGGGCCTTATGGCTACACCTTC
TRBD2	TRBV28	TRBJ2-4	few	CASSSGGGLVKNIQYF	TGTGCCAGCAGTTCCGGGGGGGGACTAGTCAAAAACATTCAGTACTTC
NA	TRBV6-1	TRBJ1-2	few	CASSEGISLEDNYGYTF	TGTGCCAGCAGTGAGGGAATTTCGCTCGAGGATAACTATGGCTACACCTTC
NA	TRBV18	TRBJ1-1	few	CASSPGPQVNTEAFF	TGTGCCAGCTCACCAGGTCCCCAGGTGAACACTGAAGCTTTCTTT
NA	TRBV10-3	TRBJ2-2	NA	CAIRSGHNTGELFF	TGTGCCATCAGGTCAGGACACAACACCGGGGAGCTGTTTTTT
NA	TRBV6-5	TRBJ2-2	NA	CASSYSPVFGELFF	TGTGCCAGCAGTTACTCCCCAGTATTCGGGGAGCTGTTTTTT
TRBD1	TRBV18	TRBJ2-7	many	CASSAAGTGDYEQYF	TGTGCCAGCTCAGCAGCCGGGACAGGGGATTACGAGCAGTACTTC
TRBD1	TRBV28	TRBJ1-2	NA	CASSLGSTGGREGYTF	TGTGCCAGCAGTTTAGGGTCGACAGGGGGCAGAGAGGGCTACACCTTC
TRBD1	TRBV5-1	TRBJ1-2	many	CASSLQGASYGYTF	TGCGCCAGCAGCCTACAGGGGGCGAGTTATGGCTACACCTTC
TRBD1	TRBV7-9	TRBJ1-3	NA	CASSLDRGGNTIYF	TGTGCCAGCAGCTTAGACAGGGGTGGAAACACCATATATTTT
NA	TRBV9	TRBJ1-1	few	CASSVRGGTEAFF	TGTGCCAGCAGCGTCCGGGGCGGCACTGAAGCTTTCTTT
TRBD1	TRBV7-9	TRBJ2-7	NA	CASRGAGTGDTYEQYF	TGTGCCAGCAGGGGTGCCGGGACAGGCGATACCTACGAGCAGTACTTC
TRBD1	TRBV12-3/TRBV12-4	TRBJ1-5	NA	CASSTGEGNQPQHF	TGTGCCAGCAGCACAGGGGAGGGCAATCAGCCCCAGCATTTT
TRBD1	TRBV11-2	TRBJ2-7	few	CASSIKLHQGAAYEQYF	TGTGCCAGCAGCATCAAGTTACATCAGGGGGCGGCTTACGAGCAGTACTTC
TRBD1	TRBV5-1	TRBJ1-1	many	CASSSQGAEAFF	TGCGCCAGCAGCAGCCAGGGGGCTGAAGCTTTCTTT
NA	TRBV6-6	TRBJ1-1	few	CASIRGFNYEAFF	TGTGCCAGCATCCGAGGATTTAACTATGAAGCTTTCTTT
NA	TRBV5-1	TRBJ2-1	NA	CASSLTAANNEQFF	TGCGCCAGCAGCTTGACAGCCGCGAACAATGAGCAGTTCTTC
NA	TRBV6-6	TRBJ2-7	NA	CASSYSGETAYEQYF	TGTGCCAGCAGTTACTCGGGGGAAACCGCCTACGAGCAGTACTTC
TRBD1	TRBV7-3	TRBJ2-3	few	CASSPRHRGNPTDTQYF	TGTGCCAGCAGCCCACGGCACAGGGGAAACCCCACAGATACGCAGTATTTT
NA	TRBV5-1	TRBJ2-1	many	CASSGVGSEQFF	TGCGCCAGCAGCGGCGTGGGGAGTGAGCAGTTCTTC
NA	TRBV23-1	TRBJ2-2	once	CASSQSWDTGTGELFF	TGCGCCAGCAGTCAATCATGGGACACCGGTACCGGGGAGCTGTTTTTT
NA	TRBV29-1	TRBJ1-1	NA	CSVDVRNTEAFF	TGCAGCGTTGACGTGAGGAACACTGAAGCTTTCTTT
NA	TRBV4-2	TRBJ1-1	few	CASSPRGADTEAFF	TGTGCCAGCAGCCCACGGGGGGCTGACACTGAAGCTTTCTTT
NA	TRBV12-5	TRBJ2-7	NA	CASGSSTYEQYF	TGTGCTAGTGGTTCAAGCACCTACGAGCAGTACTTC
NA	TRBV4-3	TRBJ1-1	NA	CASSQVHGTEAFF	TGCGCCAGCAGCCAAGTACACGGCACTGAAGCTTTCTTT
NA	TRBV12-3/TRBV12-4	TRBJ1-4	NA	CASSFSAQWRKLFF	TGTGCCAGCAGTTTCTCGGCCCAATGGAGGAAACTGTTTTTT